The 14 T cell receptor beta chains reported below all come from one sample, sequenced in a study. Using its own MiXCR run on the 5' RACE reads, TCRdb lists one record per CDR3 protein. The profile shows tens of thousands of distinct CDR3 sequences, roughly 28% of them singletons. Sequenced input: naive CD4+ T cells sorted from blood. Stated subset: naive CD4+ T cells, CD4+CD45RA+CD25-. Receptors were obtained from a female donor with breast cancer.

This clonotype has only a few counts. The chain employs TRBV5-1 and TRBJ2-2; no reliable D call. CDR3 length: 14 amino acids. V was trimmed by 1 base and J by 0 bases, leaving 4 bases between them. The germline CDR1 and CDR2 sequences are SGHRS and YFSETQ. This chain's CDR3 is CASSLTANTGELFF. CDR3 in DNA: TGCGCCAGCAGCTTGACGGCGAACACCGGGGAGCTGTTTTTT. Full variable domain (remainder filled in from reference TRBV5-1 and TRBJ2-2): KAGVTQTPRYLIKTRGQQVTLSCSPISGHRSVSWYQQTPGQGLQFLFEYFSETQRNKGNFPGRFSGRQFSNSRSEMNVSTLELGDSALYLCASSLTANTGELFFGEGSRLTVL.

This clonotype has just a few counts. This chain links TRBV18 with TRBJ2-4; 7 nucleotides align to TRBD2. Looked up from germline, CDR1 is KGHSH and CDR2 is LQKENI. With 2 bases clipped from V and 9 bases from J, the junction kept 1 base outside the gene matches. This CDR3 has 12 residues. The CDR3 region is CASSPAGVIQYF. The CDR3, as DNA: TGTGCCAGCTCACCAGCGGGAGTCATTCAGTACTTC. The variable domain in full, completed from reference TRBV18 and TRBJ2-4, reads NAGVMQNPRHLVRRRGQEARLRCSPMKGHSHVYWYRQLPEEGLKFMVYLQKENIIDESGMPKERFSAEFPKEGPSILRIQQVVRGDSAAYFCASSPAGVIQYFGAGTRLSVL.

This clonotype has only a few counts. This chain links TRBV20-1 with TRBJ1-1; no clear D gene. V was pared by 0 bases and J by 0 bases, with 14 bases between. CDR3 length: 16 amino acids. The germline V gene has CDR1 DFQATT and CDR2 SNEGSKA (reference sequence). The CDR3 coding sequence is TGCAGTGCTAGAGAGGCGGGGAGGAACATGAACACTGAAGCTTTCTTT. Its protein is CSAREAGRNMNTEAFF.

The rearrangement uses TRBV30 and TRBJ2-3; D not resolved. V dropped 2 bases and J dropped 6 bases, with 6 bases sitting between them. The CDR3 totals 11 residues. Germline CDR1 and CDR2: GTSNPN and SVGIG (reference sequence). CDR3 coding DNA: TGTGCCTGGAGTCCCTCGGATACGCAGTATTTT. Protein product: CAWSPSDTQYF.

The CDR3 DNA follows: TGTGCCAGCAGCCACGGGGGGACTAGCGAGGCCGGGGAGCTGTTTTTT. Its translation: CASSHGGTSEAGELFF. The chain joins TRBV6-2 or TRBV6-3 to TRBJ2-2, with TRBD2 matching 10 bases. This CDR3 has 16 amino acids. Trimming at V came to 6 bases and at J to 6 bases, leaving 10 bases not matched to a gene. Per germline, CDR1 MNHEY and CDR2 SVGEGT.

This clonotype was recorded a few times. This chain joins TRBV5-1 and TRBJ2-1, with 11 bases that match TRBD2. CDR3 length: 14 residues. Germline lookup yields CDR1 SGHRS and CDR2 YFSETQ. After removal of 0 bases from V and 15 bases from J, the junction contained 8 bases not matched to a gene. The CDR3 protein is CASSLGLAGGQLFF. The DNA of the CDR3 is TGCGCCAGCAGCTTGGGTTTAGCGGGAGGGCAGCTGTTCTTC.

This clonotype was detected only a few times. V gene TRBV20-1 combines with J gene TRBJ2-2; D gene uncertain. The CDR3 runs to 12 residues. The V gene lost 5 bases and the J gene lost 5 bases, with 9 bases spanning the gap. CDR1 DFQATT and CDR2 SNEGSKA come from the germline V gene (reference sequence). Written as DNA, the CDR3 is TGCAGTGCTTCGCGACATACCGGGGAGCTGTTTTTT. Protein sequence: CSASRHTGELFF.

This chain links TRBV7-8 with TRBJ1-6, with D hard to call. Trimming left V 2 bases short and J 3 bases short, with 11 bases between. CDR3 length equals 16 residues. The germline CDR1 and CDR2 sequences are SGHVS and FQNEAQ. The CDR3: CASSLPRSVYNSPLHF. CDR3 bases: TGTGCCAGCAGCTTACCGCGGAGCGTCTATAATTCACCCCTCCACTTT.

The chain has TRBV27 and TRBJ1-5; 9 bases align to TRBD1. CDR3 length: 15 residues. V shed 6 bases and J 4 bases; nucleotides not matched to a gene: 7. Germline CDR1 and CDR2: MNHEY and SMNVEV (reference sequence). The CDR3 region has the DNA TGTGCCAGCAGAAGCAACAGGGGGCCTAATCAGCCCCAGCATTTT. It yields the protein CASRSNRGPNQPQHF.

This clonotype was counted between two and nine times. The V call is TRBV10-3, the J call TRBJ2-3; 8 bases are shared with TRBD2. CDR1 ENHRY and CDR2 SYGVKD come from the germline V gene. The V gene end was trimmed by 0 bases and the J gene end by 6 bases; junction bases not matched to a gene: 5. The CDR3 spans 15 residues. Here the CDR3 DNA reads TGTGCCATCAGTGAGTCGTCGGGAGGGCCTGATACGCAGTATTTT. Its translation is CAISESSGGPDTQYF.

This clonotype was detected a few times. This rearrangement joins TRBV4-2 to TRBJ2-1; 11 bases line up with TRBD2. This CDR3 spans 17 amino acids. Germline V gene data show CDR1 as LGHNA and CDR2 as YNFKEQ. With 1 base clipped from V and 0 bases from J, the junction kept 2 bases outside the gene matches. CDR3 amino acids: CASSQVLAGVSYNEQFF. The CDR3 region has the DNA TGTGCCAGCAGCCAAGTACTAGCGGGAGTCTCCTACAATGAGCAGTTCTTC.

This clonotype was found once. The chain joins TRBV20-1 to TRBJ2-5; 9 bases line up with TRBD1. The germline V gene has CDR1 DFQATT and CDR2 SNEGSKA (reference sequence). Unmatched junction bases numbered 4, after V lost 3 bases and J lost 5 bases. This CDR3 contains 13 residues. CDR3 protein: CSASPGQGETQYF. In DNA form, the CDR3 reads TGCAGTGCTAGTCCCGGACAGGGGGAGACCCAGTACTTC.

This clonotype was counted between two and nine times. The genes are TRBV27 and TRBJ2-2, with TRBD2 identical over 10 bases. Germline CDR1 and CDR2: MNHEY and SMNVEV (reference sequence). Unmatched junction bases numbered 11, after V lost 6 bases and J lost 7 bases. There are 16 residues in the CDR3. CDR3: CASSGLAGVRIGELFF. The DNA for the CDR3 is TGTGCCAGCAGCGGTCTAGCGGGAGTAAGGATCGGGGAGCTGTTTTTT.

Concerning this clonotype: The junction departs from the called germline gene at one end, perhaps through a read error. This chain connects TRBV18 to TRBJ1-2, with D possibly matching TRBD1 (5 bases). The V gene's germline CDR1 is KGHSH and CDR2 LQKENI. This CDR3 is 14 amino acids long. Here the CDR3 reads CASSPPGRTYGCTF. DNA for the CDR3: TGTGCCAGCTCTCCCCCGGGACGGACCTATGGCTGCACCTTC.